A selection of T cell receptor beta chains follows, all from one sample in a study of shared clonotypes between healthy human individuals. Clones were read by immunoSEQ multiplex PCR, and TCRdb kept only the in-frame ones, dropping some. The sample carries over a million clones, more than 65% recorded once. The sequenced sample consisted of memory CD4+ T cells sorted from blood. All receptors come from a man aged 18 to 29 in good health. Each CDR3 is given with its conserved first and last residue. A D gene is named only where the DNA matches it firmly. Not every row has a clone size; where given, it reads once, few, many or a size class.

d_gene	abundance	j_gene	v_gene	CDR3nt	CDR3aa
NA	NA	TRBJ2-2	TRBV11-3	TGTGCCAGCAGCTTAGGGGCCTCCGCGAACACCGGGGAGCTGTTTTTT	CASSLGASANTGELFF
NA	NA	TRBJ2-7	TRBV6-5	TGTGCCAGCAGATCCGGGAACGAGCAGTACTTC	CASRSGNEQYF
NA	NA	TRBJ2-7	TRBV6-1	TGTGCCAGCAGTGAAGTGCCCAGTTTTTACGAGCAGTACTTC	CASSEVPSFYEQYF
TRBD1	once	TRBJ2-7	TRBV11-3	TGTGCCAGCAGCGCGCGGGACAGGGCCTACGAGCAGTACTTC	CASSARDRAYEQYF
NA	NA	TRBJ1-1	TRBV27	TGTGCCAGCAGTTTACTGCGGGGGGCCACTGAAGCTTTCTTT	CASSLLRGATEAFF
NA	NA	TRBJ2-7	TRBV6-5	TGTGCCAGCAGTCAAATCTCGGACGGCCCCTACGAGCAGTACTTC	CASSQISDGPYEQYF
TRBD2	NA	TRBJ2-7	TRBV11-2	TGTGCCAGCAGCTTTTCGGGGGGGCTCTACGAGCAGTACTTC	CASSFSGGLYEQYF
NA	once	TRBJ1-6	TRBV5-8	TGTGCCAGCAGCTATAATTCACCCCTCCACTTT	CASSYNSPLHF
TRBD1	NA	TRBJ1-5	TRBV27	TGTGCCAGCAGTTTAGGGGCTGTCAGGGGGGGCAGTCAGCCCCAGCATTTT	CASSLGAVRGGSQPQHF
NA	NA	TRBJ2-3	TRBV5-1	TGCGCCAGCAGCTTGGAACGAGCGGGCCCAGATACGCAGTATTTT	CASSLERAGPDTQYF
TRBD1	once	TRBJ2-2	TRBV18	TGTGCCAGCTCACCACAGGGGACAGGGAGCACCGGGGAGCTGTTTTTT	CASSPQGTGSTGELFF
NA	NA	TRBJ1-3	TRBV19	TGTGCCAGTAACGGGAGCCCCAGGACTGCCCGAAACACCATATATTTT	CASNGSPRTARNTIYF
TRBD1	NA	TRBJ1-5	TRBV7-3	TGTGCCAGCAGCTTAAAAGGGATTGGGACAGAGAATCAGCCCCAGCATTTT	CASSLKGIGTENQPQHF
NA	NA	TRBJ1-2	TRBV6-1	TGTGCCAGCAGTGAAGCAGGGTATGGCTACACCTTC	CASSEAGYGYTF
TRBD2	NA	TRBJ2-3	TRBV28	TGTGCCAGCAGTGACCCCGGGGGGTACACAGATACGCAGTATTTT	CASSDPGGYTDTQYF
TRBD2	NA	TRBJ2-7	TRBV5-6	TGTGCCAGCAGCCAGCCAGCTAGCGGGAGTAGGTTCGACGAGCAGTACTTC	CASSQPASGSRFDEQYF
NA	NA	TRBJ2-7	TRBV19	TGTGCCAGTAGTCTTCCCCGGGACGGCTCCTACGAGCAGTACTTC	CASSLPRDGSYEQYF
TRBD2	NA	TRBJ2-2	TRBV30	TGTGCCTGGAGTGCCTTAGCGGGAGGGCCCCGGTCCAGAGGGGAGCTGTTTTTT	CAWSALAGGPRSRGELFF
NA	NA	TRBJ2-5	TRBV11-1	TGTGCCAGCAGCTTAGAGGGGACGCACAAAGAGACCCAGTACTTC	CASSLEGTHKETQYF
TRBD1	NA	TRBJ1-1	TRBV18	TGTGCCAGCTCACCACGGGCAGGGGGTATCGACACTGAAGCTTTCTTT	CASSPRAGGIDTEAFF
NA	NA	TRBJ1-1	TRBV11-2	TGTGCCAGCAGCTTAGATCGGTGGGGCCCGCGAGGAAACACTGAAGCTTTCTTT	CASSLDRWGPRGNTEAFF
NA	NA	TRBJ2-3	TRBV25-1	TGTGCCAGCAGTCCGCCGGGGACAGATACGCAGTATTTT	CASSPPGTDTQYF
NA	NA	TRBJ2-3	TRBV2	TGTGCCAGCACTGGTGGACAGCCTAGCACAGATACGCAGTATTTT	CASTGGQPSTDTQYF
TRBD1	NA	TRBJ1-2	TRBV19	TGTGCCAGTAGTAGCCGGGACAGTGGAGTCTATGGCTACACCTTC	CASSSRDSGVYGYTF
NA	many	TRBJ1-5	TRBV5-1	TGCGCCAGCAGCTTGGACAGCAATCAGCCCCAGCATTTT	CASSLDSNQPQHF
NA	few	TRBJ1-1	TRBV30	TGTGCCTGGAGAGAATACATGAACACTGAAGCTTTCTTT	CAWREYMNTEAFF
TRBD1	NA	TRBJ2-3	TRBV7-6	TGTGCCAGCAGCCGGGACAGGGGAGATACGCAGTATTTT	CASSRDRGDTQYF
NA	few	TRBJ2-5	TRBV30	TGTGCCTGGAGTGAGACTAGACAGACCCAGTACTTC	CAWSETRQTQYF
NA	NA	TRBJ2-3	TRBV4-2	TGTGCCAGCAGCCAAGATAAGCGGAGCACAGATACGCAGTATTTT	CASSQDKRSTDTQYF
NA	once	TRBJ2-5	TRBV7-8	TGTGCCAGCAGCTTAGCGGGATCTGAGACCCAGTACTTC	CASSLAGSETQYF
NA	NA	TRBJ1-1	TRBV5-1	TGCGCCAGCCTGGGCCGGGGTGAAGCTTTCTTT	CASLGRGEAFF
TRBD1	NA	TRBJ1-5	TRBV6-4	TGTGCCAGCAGGATTACCGACAGGGGTGGCAATCAGCCCCAGCATTTT	CASRITDRGGNQPQHF
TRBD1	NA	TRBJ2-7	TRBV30	TGTGCCTGGAGTGGGACAGGGTGGATCTACGAGCAGTACTTC	CAWSGTGWIYEQYF
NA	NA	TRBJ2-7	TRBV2	TGTGCCAGCAATTCGGACTATGCATCCTACGAGCAGTACTTC	CASNSDYASYEQYF
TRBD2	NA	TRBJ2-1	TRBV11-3	TGTGCCAGCAGCCTTAGCGGGCCGGGTGCCTACAATGAGCAGTTCTTC	CASSLSGPGAYNEQFF
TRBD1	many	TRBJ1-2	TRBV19	TGTGCCAGTACCATGACAGGGGCCTCCTATGGCTACACCTTC	CASTMTGASYGYTF
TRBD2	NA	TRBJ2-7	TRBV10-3	TGTGCCATCACCCCGACAAGCGGGAGGGCCGGGAACGAGCAGTACTTC	CAITPTSGRAGNEQYF
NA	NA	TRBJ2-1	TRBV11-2	TGTGCCAGCAGTGACACCGGGATACCGCCCTACAATGAGCAGTTCTTC	CASSDTGIPPYNEQFF
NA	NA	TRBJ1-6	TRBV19	TGTGCCAGTAGTATAGATCGCCAAGGCTTTTATAATTCACCCCTCCACTTT	CASSIDRQGFYNSPLHF
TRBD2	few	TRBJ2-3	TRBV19	TGTGCCAGTAGTCCCCAGCGGGGGGGCCGAGAGCGCACAGATACGCAGTATTTT	CASSPQRGGRERTDTQYF
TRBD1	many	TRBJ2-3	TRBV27	TGTGCCAGCAGTTCCGGACAGGGCCCGGGAGATACGCAGTATTTT	CASSSGQGPGDTQYF